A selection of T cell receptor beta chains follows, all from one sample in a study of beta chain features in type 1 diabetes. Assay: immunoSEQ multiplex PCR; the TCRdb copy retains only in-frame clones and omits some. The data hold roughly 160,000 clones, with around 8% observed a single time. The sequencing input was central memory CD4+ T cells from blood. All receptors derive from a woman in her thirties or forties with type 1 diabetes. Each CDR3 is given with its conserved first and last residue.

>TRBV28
CASRVRSEKLFF
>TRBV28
CASSAQGTINTEAFF
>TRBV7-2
CASSWGADPNQPQHF
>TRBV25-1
CASKAGGPVEQYF
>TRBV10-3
CAISGTANTEAFF
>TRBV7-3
CASSGTGITGELFF
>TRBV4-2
CASSQEGQMGGANVLTF
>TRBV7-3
CASSPQLAGGREQFF
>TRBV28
CASRPDRRPSNQPQHF
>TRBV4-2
CASRATGEAGNTIYF
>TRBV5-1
CASSLNIATEAFF
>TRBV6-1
CASLHAADFYGYTF
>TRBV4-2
CASSQGSGINEQFF
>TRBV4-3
CASSLPGIRTDTQYF
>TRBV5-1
CASSFESGTGANVLTF
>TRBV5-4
CASSSFRGEETQYF
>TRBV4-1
CASSQDAILRNTEAFF
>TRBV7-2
CASSGAITDTQYF
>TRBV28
CATRGVTGDEQYF
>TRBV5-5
CASSLAQTRDTQYF
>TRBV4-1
CASSQVVGDEQYF
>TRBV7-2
CASSSYGQGKAFF
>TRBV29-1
CSVEFRQGKAFF
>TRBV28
CASSPQGGHSIQYF
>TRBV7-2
CASTQASGGAYNEQFF
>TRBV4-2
CASSQDPKNIQYF
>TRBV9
CASSVEQGLTEAFF
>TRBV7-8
CASSPQWTAAGYTF
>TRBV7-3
CASSPGLNNSPLHF
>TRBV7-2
CASSRSGTANTGELFF
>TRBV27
CASRLAGRYTGELFF
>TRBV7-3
CASSFSGHHTDTQYF
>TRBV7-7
CASSSEPGTEQFF
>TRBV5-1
CASSLGAAQYF